This T cell receptor beta chain was found in a study of blood T cells in healthy people across ages (dated by TCRdb to 2014 to 2015). A note on the overall study: Template switching captured roughly one uniquely barcoded TCR beta cDNA molecule per two T cells in model experiments. Donors of different ages were randomly distributed across sequencing lanes to avoid experimental bias. The donors were split into four age groups: young (average around 15 years), middle-aged (39), aged (more than 60) and long-lived (roughly 86). The study measured age-related changes in TCR beta repertoire diversity using deep sequencing normalized with unique cDNA molecular identifiers. Using the same blood draw, the study looked at two additional independent replicas of 1 million unique cDNA reads for two donors, one aged 18 to 30 and the other aged 80 or older.

What the research found in general, with its limitations: Estimates of total diversity from one million sequenced T cells were regarded as lower bounds and underestimates. There was a strong correlation between observed TCR beta diversity and the percentage of naive T cells measured by flow cytometry. Compared with the aged group, more naive CD4+ T cells, fewer expanded clones and increased TCR diversity were shown by the long-lived group, suggesting age selection. Observed TCR beta diversity per million T cells fell roughly linearly with age, and a significant reduction was already apparent by age roughly 40. Because the CMV infection status of the donors was unknown, age-related changes in expanded clonotypes may potentially have been confounded. Conclusive comparison of naive and antigen-experienced compartments was prevented by the profiling of bulk unsorted PBMCs.

V gives up 3 bases and J gives up 1 base, and the segment between their germline ends measures 10 bases. For CDR1 and CDR2, the germline V gene lists SQVTM and ANQGSEA. Measured from the cysteine to the phenylalanine, the CDR3 is 14 residues long. The read is trimmed to its CDR3 DNA, 42 bases read in frame from base 1. Systemically healthy Caucasian individuals from Russia, some 38 in total and aged roughly 6 to 100 years, were included as donors. Each donor gave ten milliliters of peripheral blood, collected into EDTA-treated Vacutainer tubes. Ficoll-Paque density-gradient centrifugation was used to isolate PBMCs, with at least 6.5 million per sample. Trizol reagent was used to extract total RNA from PBMCs, with at least 6 micrograms per sample. Naive CD45RAhigh/CD27high T cell percentages were measured by flow cytometry on a PBMC aliquot from every donor. The library was obtained by 5' RACE. TCRdb shows the sequencer as Illumina HiSeq 2500. The second PCR ran for roughly 7 to 12 cycles and used a J-beta primer mix along with a sample-barcoded 5' primer. A template-switch 5' adaptor carrying 12 random nucleotides introduced a unique molecular identifier onto each TCR beta cDNA molecule. At least 2.5 million CDR3-containing paired-end reads were obtained from each sample. First-strand cDNA was synthesized from all RNA with the Mint cDNA synthesis kit, primed by a TRBC-specific oligonucleotide. After uracil-DNA glycosylase treatment, a first 18-cycle PCR used universal primers M1SS and BC2_uni_R on all cDNA. The published analysis was carried out like this. Normalization of each sample was performed by random selection of 1 million high-quality reads, each carrying a distinct molecular identifier. Reads sharing molecular identifiers were discarded rather than binned into consensus sequences. MiTCR, with a Q25 quality threshold and the strictest error-elimination algorithm, was used for CDR3 identification, clonotype clustering and error correction. A nonparametric unseen species model with Euler transformation was used to estimate a lower bound on total TCR beta diversity. Starting from the raw public reads, TCRdb applied fastp trimming at Q25, assembled clones with MiXCR and retained in-frame beta chains. Rows with one shared CDR3 protein collapse into an entry with the most common genes and DNA. The V and J calls come from TCRdb's annotation, not from the publication. The sample has 1,300,000 or so distinct CDR3 sequences on record, roughly 59% of them singletons. About 6.3% of the sample belongs to the ten largest clones.

This clonotype was seen a few times. No cognate antigen has been identified for it. Base qualities are missing; no much larger clone stands one base away. The chain employs TRBV29-1 and TRBJ2-1; the D gene identity is not certain. What was sequenced was blood. The clonotype comes from a man aged 18 to 30 in good health. The sequenced DNA: TGCAGCGTTGAGCAAATTAAATCCTACAATGAGCAGTTCTTC. It specifies CSVEQIKSYNEQFF.